This T cell receptor (beta chain) came from a study of neurological immune-mediated disorders. The CDR3 runs 15 residues. The germline V gene encodes CDR1 SGHVS and CDR2 FQNEAQ. V dropped 3 bases and J dropped 8 bases, with 17 bases sitting between them. TCRdb ran MiXCR on the 5' RACE reads and lists one entry per CDR3 protein. The table has more than 25,000 distinct CDR3 sequences, 20% to 25% seen once. There are many counts of this clonotype. Sequences were obtained from CD4+ T cells from blood. The V gene is TRBV7-8, the J gene TRBJ2-1, with D tentatively TRBD2 (6 bases). The receptor's source is a man aged 50 to 59 with HTLV-1-associated myelopathy (HAM/TSP). This CDR3 is CASSFREIPQDEQFF. The CDR3 DNA sequence: TGTGCCAGCAGCTTCCGGGAGATCCCCCAGGATGAGCAGTTCTTC.